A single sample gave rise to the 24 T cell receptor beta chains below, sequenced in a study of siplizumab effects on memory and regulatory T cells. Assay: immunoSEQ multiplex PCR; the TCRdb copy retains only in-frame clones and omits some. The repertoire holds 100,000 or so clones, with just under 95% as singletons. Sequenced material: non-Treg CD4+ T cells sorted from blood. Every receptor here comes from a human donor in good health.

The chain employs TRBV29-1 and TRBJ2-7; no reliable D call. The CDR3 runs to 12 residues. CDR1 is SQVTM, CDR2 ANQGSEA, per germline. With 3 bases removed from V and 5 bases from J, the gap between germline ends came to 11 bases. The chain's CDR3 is CSVDRAINEQYF. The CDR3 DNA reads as TGCAGCGTTGATAGGGCTATAAACGAGCAGTACTTC.

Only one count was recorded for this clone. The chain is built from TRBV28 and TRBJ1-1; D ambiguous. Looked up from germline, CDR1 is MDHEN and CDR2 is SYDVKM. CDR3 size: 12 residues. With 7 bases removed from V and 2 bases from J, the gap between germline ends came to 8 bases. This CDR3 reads CASKDLNTEAFF. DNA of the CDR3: TGTGCCAGCAAGGACCTAAACACTGAAGCTTTCTTT. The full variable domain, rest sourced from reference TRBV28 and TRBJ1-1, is DVKVTQSSRYLVKRTGEKVFLECVQDMDHENMFWYRQDPGLGLRLIYFSYDVKMKEKGDIPEGYSVSREKKERFSLILESASTNQTSMYLCASKDLNTEAFFGQGTRLTVV.

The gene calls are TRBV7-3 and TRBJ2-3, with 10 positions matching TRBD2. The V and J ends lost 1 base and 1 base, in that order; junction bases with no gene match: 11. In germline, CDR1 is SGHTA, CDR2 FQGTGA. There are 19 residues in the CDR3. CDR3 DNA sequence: TGTGCCAGCAGCTTAAGGGGTAGCGGGAGGATTGGAGGCACAGATACGCAGTATTTT. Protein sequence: CASSLRGSGRIGGTDTQYF.

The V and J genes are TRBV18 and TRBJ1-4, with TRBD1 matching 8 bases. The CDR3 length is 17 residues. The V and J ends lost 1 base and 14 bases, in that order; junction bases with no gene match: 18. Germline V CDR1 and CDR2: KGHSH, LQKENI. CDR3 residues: CASSPRLITGQDGRLFF. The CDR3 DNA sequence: TGTGCCAGCTCACCACGCTTAATTACGGGACAGGACGGAAGGCTGTTTTTT.

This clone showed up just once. DNA for the CDR3: TGTGCCAGCAGTTACTCGAGGCTAGGAAGTGAAGCTTTCTTT. It codes for CASSYSRLGSEAFF. V is TRBV6-6 and J is TRBJ1-1; no clear D. The germline CDR1 and CDR2 sequences are MNHNY and SVGAGI (reference sequence). Between the trimmed V and J ends, which lost 0 bases and 7 bases, there was a span of 12 bases. The CDR3 is 14 residues long.

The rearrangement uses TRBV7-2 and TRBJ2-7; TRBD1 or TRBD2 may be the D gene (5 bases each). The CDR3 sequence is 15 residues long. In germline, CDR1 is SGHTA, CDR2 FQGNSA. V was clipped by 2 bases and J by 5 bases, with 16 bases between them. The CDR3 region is CASSLSSLGGNEQYF. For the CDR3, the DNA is TGTGCCAGCAGCTTAAGTTCCCTTGGGGGTAACGAGCAGTACTTC.

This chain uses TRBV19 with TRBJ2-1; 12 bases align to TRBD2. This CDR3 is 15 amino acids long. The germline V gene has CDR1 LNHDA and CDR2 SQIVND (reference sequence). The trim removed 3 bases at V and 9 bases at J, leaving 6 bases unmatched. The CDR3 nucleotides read TGTGCCAGTAGTATTAGGCTAGCGGGAGGGGGTGAGCAGTTCTTC. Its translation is CASSIRLAGGGEQFF.

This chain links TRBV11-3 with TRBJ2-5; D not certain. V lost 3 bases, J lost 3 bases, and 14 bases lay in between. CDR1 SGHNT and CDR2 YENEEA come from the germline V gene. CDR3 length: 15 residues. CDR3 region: CASSFKGGGKETQYF. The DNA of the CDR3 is TGTGCCAGCAGCTTCAAGGGCGGCGGCAAAGAGACCCAGTACTTC.

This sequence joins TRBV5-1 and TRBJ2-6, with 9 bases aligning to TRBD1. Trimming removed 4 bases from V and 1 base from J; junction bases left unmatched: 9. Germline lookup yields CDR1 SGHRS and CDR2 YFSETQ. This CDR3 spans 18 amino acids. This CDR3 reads CASSPGQGTKSGANVLTF. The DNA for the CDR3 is TGCGCCAGCAGCCCGGGACAGGGAACTAAATCTGGGGCCAACGTCCTGACTTTC.

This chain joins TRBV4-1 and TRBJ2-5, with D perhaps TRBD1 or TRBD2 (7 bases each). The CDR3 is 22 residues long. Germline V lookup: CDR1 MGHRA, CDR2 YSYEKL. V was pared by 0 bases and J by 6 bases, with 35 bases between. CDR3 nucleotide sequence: TGCGCCAGCAGCCAAGATTGGAGGACTAGGGGGCGCCTTATCGACCCGCAGAAGACCCAGTACTTC. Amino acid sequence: CASSQDWRTRGRLIDPQKTQYF.

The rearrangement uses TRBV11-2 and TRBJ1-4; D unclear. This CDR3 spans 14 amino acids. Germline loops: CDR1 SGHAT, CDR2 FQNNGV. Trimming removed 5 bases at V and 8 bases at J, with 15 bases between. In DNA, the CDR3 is TGTGCCAGCAGCCTTTTCCGGGCCGGGGAAAAACTGTTTTTT. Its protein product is CASSLFRAGEKLFF.

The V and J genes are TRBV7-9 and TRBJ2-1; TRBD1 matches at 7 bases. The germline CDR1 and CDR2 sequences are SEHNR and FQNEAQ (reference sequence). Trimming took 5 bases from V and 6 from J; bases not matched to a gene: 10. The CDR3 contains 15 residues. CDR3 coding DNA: TGTGCCAGCAGCACATTATACAGGGGAACCAATGAGCAGTTCTTC. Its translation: CASSTLYRGTNEQFF.

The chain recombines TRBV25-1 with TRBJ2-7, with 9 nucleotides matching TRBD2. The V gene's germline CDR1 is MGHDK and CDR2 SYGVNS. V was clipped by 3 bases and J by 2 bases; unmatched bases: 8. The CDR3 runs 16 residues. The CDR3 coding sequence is TGTGCCAGCAGTGAGCTCTCGACTAGCGGACCCTACGAGCAGTACTTC. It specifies CASSELSTSGPYEQYF.

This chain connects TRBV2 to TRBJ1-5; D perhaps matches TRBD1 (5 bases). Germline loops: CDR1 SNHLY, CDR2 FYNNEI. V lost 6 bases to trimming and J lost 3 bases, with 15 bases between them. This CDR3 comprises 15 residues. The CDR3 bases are TGTGCCAGCAGGCGAGGGGAGGGGCCCAATCAGCCCCAGCATTTT. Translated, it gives CASRRGEGPNQPQHF.

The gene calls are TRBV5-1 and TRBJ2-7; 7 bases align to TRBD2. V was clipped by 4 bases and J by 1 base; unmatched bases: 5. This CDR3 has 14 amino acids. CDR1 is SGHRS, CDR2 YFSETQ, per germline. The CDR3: CASSAGLVSYEQYF. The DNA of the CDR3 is TGCGCCAGCAGCGCCGGACTAGTTTCCTACGAGCAGTACTTC.

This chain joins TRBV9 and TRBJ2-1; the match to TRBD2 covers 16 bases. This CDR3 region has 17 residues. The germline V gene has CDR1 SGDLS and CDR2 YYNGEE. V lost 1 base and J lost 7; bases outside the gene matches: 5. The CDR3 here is CASSVWSGLAGGNEQFF. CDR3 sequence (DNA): TGTGCCAGCAGCGTATGGTCGGGACTAGCGGGAGGGAATGAGCAGTTCTTC.

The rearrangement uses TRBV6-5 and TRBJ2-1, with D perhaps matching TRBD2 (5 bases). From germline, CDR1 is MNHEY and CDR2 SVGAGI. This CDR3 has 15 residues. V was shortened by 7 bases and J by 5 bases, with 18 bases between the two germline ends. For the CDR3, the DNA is TGTGCCAGCAAACCCCGGGGTTACTTAAACAATGAGCAGTTCTTC. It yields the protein CASKPRGYLNNEQFF.

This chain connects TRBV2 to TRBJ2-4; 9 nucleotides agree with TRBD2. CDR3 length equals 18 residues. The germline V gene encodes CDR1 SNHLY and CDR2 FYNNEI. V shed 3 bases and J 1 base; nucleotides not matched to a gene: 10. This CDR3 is CASSEMGLAGTAKNIQYF. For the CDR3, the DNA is TGTGCCAGCAGTGAGATGGGGCTAGCGGGAACGGCCAAAAACATTCAGTACTTC.

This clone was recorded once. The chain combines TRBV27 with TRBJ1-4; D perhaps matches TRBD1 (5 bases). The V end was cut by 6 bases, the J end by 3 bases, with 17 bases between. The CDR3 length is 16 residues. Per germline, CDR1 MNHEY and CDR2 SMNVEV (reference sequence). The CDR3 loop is CASRGRTIKANEKLFF. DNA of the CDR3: TGTGCCAGCAGGGGACGGACCATTAAGGCTAATGAAAAACTGTTTTTT.

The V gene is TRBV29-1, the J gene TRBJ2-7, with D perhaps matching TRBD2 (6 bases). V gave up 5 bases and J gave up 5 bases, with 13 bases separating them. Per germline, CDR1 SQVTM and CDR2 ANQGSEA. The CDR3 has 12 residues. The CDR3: CSVYRGKNEQYF. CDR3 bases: TGCAGCGTTTACCGGGGGAAAAACGAGCAGTACTTC.

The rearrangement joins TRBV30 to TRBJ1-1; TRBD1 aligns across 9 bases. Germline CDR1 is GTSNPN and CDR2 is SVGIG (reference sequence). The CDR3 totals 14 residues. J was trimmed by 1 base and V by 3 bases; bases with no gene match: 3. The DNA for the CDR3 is TGTGCCTGGAGGTTACAGGGGGCGAACACTGAAGCTTTCTTT. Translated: CAWRLQGANTEAFF.

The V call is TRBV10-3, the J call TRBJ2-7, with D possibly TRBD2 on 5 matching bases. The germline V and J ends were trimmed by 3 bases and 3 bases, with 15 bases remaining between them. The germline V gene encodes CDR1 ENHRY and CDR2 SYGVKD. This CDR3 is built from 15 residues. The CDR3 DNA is TGTGCCATCAGTGAAGTCGAGGGTTCGAGCTACGAGCAGTACTTC. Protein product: CAISEVEGSSYEQYF.

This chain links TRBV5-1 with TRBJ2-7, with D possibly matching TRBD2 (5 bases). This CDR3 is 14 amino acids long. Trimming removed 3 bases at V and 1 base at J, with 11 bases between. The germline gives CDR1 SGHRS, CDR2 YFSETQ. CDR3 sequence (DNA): TGCGCCAGCAGCTCCAGTGGCGGGTCCTACGAGCAGTACTTC. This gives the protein CASSSSGGSYEQYF.

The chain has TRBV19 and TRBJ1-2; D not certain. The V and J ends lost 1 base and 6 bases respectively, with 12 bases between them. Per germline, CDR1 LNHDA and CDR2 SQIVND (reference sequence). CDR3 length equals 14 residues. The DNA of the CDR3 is TGTGCCAGTAGTATAGGTCGTGGGATTGATGGCTACACCTTC. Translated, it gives CASSIGRGIDGYTF.